The 25 T cell receptor beta chains listed next were all sequenced from one sample in a study of cytomegalovirus exposure and HLA in healthy donors. Vbeta (60) and Jbeta (13) primers were used in the PCR. This table comes from immunoSEQ multiplex PCR, and its TCRdb copy is limited to in-frame clones, with some not included. The sample gives 160,000 or so clones, roughly 84% of which show up once; roughly 2.3% is in the top ten. The sample consisted of PBMCs. The receptors derive from a woman under 30 in good health and CMV-seronegative.

The J gene is TRBJ2-1, the V gene TRBV5-1; D might be TRBD2 (5 bases). V lost 4 bases, J lost 5 bases, and 16 bases lay in between. Germline assignment: CDR1 SGHRS and CDR2 YFSETQ. This CDR3 contains 15 residues. CDR3 amino acids: CASSPNGLANNEQFF. CDR3 sequence (DNA): TGCGCCAGCAGCCCTAACGGCCTAGCCAACAATGAGCAGTTCTTC.

The genes are TRBV5-1 and TRBJ1-2, with 7 bases fitting TRBD1. Germline-derived CDR1 and CDR2 are SGHRS and YFSETQ. J was trimmed by 2 bases and V by 2 bases; bases with no gene match: 9. There are 16 residues in the CDR3. The CDR3 DNA sequence: TGCGCCAGCAGCTTCGGAGGGACAGCAGAGAACTATGGCTACACCTTC. Amino acid sequence: CASSFGGTAENYGYTF.

Regarding this clone: Germline is not matched at one junction end, which may reflect a read error. The genes are TRBV5-1 and TRBJ2-1; 7 bases fit TRBD2. The CDR3 loop spans 16 amino acids. Germline V gives CDR1 SGHRS, CDR2 YFSETQ. In nucleotides, the CDR3 is TGCGCCAGCAGTTTGGGCGGGAGCGTCTCCTACAATGAGCAGTTCTTC. This gives the protein CASSLGGSVSYNEQFF.

Ten or more counts support this clone. The chain combines TRBV7-3 with TRBJ2-7, with 14 nucleotides matching TRBD2. Germline CDR1 is SGHTA and CDR2 is FQGTGA. V lost 6 bases to trimming and J lost 7 bases; unmatched junction nucleotides: 8. The CDR3 totals 15 residues. DNA of the CDR3: TGTGCCAGCAGTTTGGGACTAGCGGGAGCGGGTGAGCAGTACTTC. It specifies CASSLGLAGAGEQYF.

The chain recombines TRBV11-3 with TRBJ2-7; 8 bases are shared with TRBD2. CDR1 SGHNT and CDR2 YENEEA come from the germline V gene. Trimming took 1 base from V and 1 from J; bases not matched to a gene: 3. The CDR3 runs 15 residues. CDR3 in DNA: TGTGCCAGCAGCTTAGCGGGGGGGGGATCCTACGAGCAGTACTTC. This gives the protein CASSLAGGGSYEQYF.

This clone was detected a few times. The genes are TRBV4-2 and TRBJ2-5, with 11 bases aligning to TRBD2. Germline-derived CDR1 and CDR2 are LGHNA and YNFKEQ. V lost 1 base, J lost 4 bases, and 5 bases stayed unmatched. This CDR3 has 16 residues. CDR3 in amino acids: CASSQAGSGGAETQYF. The CDR3 region has the DNA TGTGCCAGCAGCCAAGCTGGTAGCGGGGGGGCAGAGACCCAGTACTTC.

The rearrangement joins TRBV19 to TRBJ1-1; D might be TRBD1 (5 bases). The CDR3 is 14 residues long. Trimming stripped 9 bases from V and 0 bases from J, with 14 bases between. CDR1 and CDR2 from the germline V gene are LNHDA and SQIVND (reference sequence). Written as DNA, the CDR3 is TGTGCCAGCCGTGTGGGGCAGGTGAACACTGAAGCTTTCTTT. Protein: CASRVGQVNTEAFF.

This chain links TRBV25-1 with TRBJ2-2; 7 bases are shared with TRBD1. CDR1 is MGHDK and CDR2 is SYGVNS in the germline V gene. The V gene end was trimmed by 3 bases and the J gene end by 4 bases; junction bases not matched to a gene: 11. This CDR3 is built from 17 residues. The CDR3 region is CASSEGVTGVVTGELFF. CDR3 DNA sequence: TGTGCCAGCAGTGAGGGAGTAACAGGGGTGGTCACCGGGGAGCTGTTTTTT.

This clone has just a few counts. This rearrangement joins TRBV5-1 to TRBJ2-5, with D perhaps matching TRBD2 (6 bases). CDR1 and CDR2 (germline): SGHRS, YFSETQ. The CDR3 is 19 amino acids. The V end was cut by 1 base, the J end by 4 bases, with 26 bases between. This chain's CDR3 is CASSLFSFLGPPEGETQYF. The CDR3 DNA sequence: TGCGCCAGCAGCTTGTTTTCGTTTTTGGGGCCCCCGGAGGGAGAGACCCAGTACTTC.

This clone appeared once. The rearrangement joins TRBV28 to TRBJ2-7; TRBD2 aligns across 10 bases. Germline lookup yields CDR1 MDHEN and CDR2 SYDVKM. The V and J ends lost 2 bases and 6 bases, in that order; junction bases with no gene match: 10. The CDR3 has 16 amino acids. CDR3 coding DNA: TGTGCCAGCAGTTTAGGTCTAGCGGGAGCCTCTATCGAGCAGTACTTC. Residues: CASSLGLAGASIEQYF.

The chain is built from TRBV2 and TRBJ2-7, with D maybe TRBD2 (5 bases). The length of the CDR3 is 16 residues. The V gene's germline CDR1 is SNHLY and CDR2 FYNNEI. V shed 0 bases and J shed 1 base, with 13 bases lying between them. DNA for the CDR3: TGTGCCAGCAGTGAAGCGATAGCGAATTTATCCTACGAGCAGTACTTC. It yields the protein CASSEAIANLSYEQYF.

This chain connects TRBV28 to TRBJ1-1, with 10 bases identical to TRBD1. Germline V gene lookup returns CDR1 MDHEN and CDR2 SYDVKM. This CDR3 has 15 amino acids. With 5 bases clipped from V and 6 bases from J, the junction kept 9 bases outside the gene matches. CDR3 loop: CASSLRTGGMAEAFF. In DNA form, the CDR3 reads TGTGCCAGCAGTCTCCGGACAGGGGGAATGGCTGAAGCTTTCTTT. Looking up the rest from reference TRBV28 and TRBJ1-1 gives the full variable domain: DVKVTQSSRYLVKRTGEKVFLECVQDMDHENMFWYRQDPGLGLRLIYFSYDVKMKEKGDIPEGYSVSREKKERFSLILESASTNQTSMYLCASSLRTGGMAEAFFGQGTRLTVV.

This chain links TRBV18 with TRBJ1-2; 8 positions agree with TRBD1. The CDR3 is 13 residues long. V trimming: 3 bases; J trimming: 6 bases; junction bases outside the gene matches: 3. The germline gives CDR1 KGHSH, CDR2 LQKENI. CDR3 nucleotide sequence: TGTGCCAGCTCACCCCTGACAGGGGATGGCTACACCTTC. As protein: CASSPLTGDGYTF. Drawing the rest from reference TRBV18 and TRBJ1-2, the complete variable domain is NAGVMQNPRHLVRRRGQEARLRCSPMKGHSHVYWYRQLPEEGLKFMVYLQKENIIDESGMPKERFSAEFPKEGPSILRIQQVVRGDSAAYFCASSPLTGDGYTFGSGTRLTVV.

V is TRBV30 and J is TRBJ2-5; TRBD1 is a possible D gene (5 bases). The V and J ends lost 5 bases and 3 bases respectively, with 13 bases between them. CDR1 GTSNPN and CDR2 SVGIG come from the germline V gene (reference sequence). The CDR3 is 13 residues long. CDR3 protein: CAWGVGPKETQYF. DNA of the CDR3: TGTGCCTGGGGGGTGGGGCCGAAAGAGACCCAGTACTTC.

The J gene is TRBJ1-5, the V gene TRBV7-9; D not certain. The germline V gene has CDR1 SEHNR and CDR2 FQNEAQ (reference sequence). The CDR3 runs to 13 residues. The V and J ends lost 3 bases and 4 bases respectively, with 7 bases between them. The CDR3 reads CASSFPGNQPQHF. The DNA of the CDR3 is TGTGCCAGCAGCTTCCCCGGGAATCAGCCCCAGCATTTT.

The rearrangement joins TRBV20-1 to TRBJ1-1, with D unresolved. The CDR3 totals 10 residues. V gave up 3 bases and J gave up 8 bases, with 7 bases separating them. The germline gives CDR1 DFQATT, CDR2 SNEGSKA (reference sequence). The CDR3 loop is CSARAGEAFF. Written as DNA, the CDR3 is TGCAGTGCTAGGGCTGGCGAAGCTTTCTTT.

The rearrangement links TRBV19 to TRBJ2-4; 9 positions agree with TRBD1. J was trimmed by 1 base and V by 5 bases; bases with no gene match: 6. The CDR3 extends over 16 amino acids. Germline V CDR1 and CDR2: LNHDA, SQIVND (reference sequence). The CDR3: CASSPYRGRAKNIQYF. The CDR3 coding sequence is TGTGCCAGTAGTCCCTACAGGGGGCGCGCCAAAAACATTCAGTACTTC.

This sequence joins TRBV11-2 and TRBJ2-1; 8 nucleotides agree with TRBD2. There are 15 residues in the CDR3. Germline lookup yields CDR1 SGHAT and CDR2 FQNNGV. The J segment lost 8 bases and the V segment lost 1 base, leaving 7 bases of the junction unmatched. The CDR3 reads CASSLAGGPRDEQFF. The CDR3 DNA reads TGTGCCAGCAGCTTAGCGGGGGGGCCGAGGGATGAGCAGTTCTTC.

This chain joins TRBV7-7 and TRBJ1-3, with D hard to call. Germline CDR1 reads SSHAT; CDR2 reads FNYEAQ (reference sequence). V gave up 5 bases and J gave up 2 bases, with 7 bases separating them. This CDR3 is built from 13 residues. The CDR3 protein is CASSPATGNTIYF. The CDR3 DNA sequence: TGTGCCAGCAGCCCCGCGACTGGAAACACCATATATTTT.

V usage is TRBV28 and J usage is TRBJ2-4; perhaps TRBD1 as D (5 bases). CDR1 is MDHEN, CDR2 SYDVKM, per germline. The V end lost 2 bases, the J end lost 7 bases, and 9 bases lay between the germline ends. The CDR3 totals 13 residues. The CDR3 DNA reads as TGTGCCAGCAGTTTAGCAGGGTCGAACATTCAGTACTTC. Protein: CASSLAGSNIQYF.

The chain is built from TRBV2 and TRBJ2-5, with a weak D call TRBD2 (6 bases). Germline V gives CDR1 SNHLY, CDR2 FYNNEI. The CDR3 totals 16 residues. Trimming took 7 bases from V and 5 from J, leaving 23 bases between them. CDR3 loop: CASNWGWRERVETQYF. The CDR3 DNA reads as TGTGCCAGCAACTGGGGGTGGCGGGAACGTGTGGAGACCCAGTACTTC.

The J gene is TRBJ1-1, the V gene TRBV30; D may be TRBD1 (5 bases). The CDR3 runs 11 residues. Germline CDR1 GTSNPN, CDR2 SVGIG (reference sequence). V lost 2 bases and J lost 9, with 10 bases in between. The CDR3 DNA follows: TGTGCCTGGAGTCCGGGGGTCAAAGCTTTCTTT. Translating it yields CAWSPGVKAFF.

As concerns this clone: This specimen includes other DNA sequences encoding the same CDR3. This chain links TRBV11-2 with TRBJ2-7; possible D gene TRBD1, 5 bases. The germline gives CDR1 SGHAT, CDR2 FQNNGV. This CDR3 is built from 13 residues. Trimming removed 1 base at V and 3 bases at J, with 7 bases between. CDR3 sequence reads: CASSLGGGYEQYF. The DNA for the CDR3 is TGTGCCAGCAGCTTAGGGGGCGGCTACGAGCAGTACTTC.

The V and J genes are TRBV4-1 and TRBJ1-5, with TRBD1 as a possible D gene (5 bases). Trimming removed 3 bases at V and 6 bases at J, with 15 bases between. Germline V gives CDR1 MGHRA, CDR2 YSYEKL. The CDR3 spans 15 residues. The CDR3 loop is CASSQRGWERQPQHF. In nucleotides, the CDR3 is TGCGCCAGCAGCCAGCGGGGGTGGGAGCGTCAGCCCCAGCATTTT.

This clone occurred a few times. CDR3 sequence: CASSLHSGRATDTQYF. The CDR3 DNA sequence: TGTGCCAGCAGCCTACATAGCGGGAGGGCCACAGATACGCAGTATTTT. The V gene is TRBV9, the J gene TRBJ2-3; 11 bases fit TRBD2. The germline V gene has CDR1 SGDLS and CDR2 YYNGEE. The CDR3 spans 16 residues. With V trimmed by 4 bases and J by 2 bases, 6 bases remained unmatched. The full variable domain, with the rest looked up from reference TRBV9 and TRBJ2-3, is DSGVTQTPKHLITATGQRVTLRCSPRSGDLSVYWYQQSLDQGLQFLIQYYNGEERAKGNILERFSAQQFPDLHSELNLSSLELGDSALYFCASSLHSGRATDTQYFGPGTRLTVL.